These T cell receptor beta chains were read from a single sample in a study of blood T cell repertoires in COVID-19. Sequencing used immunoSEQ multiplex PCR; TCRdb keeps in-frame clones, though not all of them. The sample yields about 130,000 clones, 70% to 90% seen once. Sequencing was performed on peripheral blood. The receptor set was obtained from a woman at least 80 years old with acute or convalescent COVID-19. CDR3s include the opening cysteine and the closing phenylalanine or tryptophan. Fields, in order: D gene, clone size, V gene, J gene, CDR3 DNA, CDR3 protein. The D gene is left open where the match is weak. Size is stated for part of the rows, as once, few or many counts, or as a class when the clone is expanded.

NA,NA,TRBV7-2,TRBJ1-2,TGTGCCAGCAGCCTCGGGGGAACTAACTATGGCTACACCTTC,CASSLGGTNYGYTF
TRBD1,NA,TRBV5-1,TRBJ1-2,TGCGCCAGCAGCTCTGGACAGGGCCCCTATGGCTACACCTTC,CASSSGQGPYGYTF
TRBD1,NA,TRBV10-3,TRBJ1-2,TGTGCCATCAGAGGGGGACAGGGTGGTGGCTACACCTTC,CAIRGGQGGGYTF
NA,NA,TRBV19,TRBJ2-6,TGTGCCAGTAGTAACACAGGGACCCTTTCTGGGGCCAACGTCCTGACTTTC,CASSNTGTLSGANVLTF
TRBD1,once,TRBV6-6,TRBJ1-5,TGTGCCAGCAGTTACCGACAGGGCCCACGACCCCAGCATTTT,CASSYRQGPRPQHF
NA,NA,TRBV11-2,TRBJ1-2,TGTGCCAGCAGCCCGGGGTCCGGATCTCAATATGGCTACACCTTC,CASSPGSGSQYGYTF
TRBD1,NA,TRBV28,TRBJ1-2,TGTGCCAGCAGCGGGACAGGCTTAAGTCACGATTATGGCTACACCTTC,CASSGTGLSHDYGYTF
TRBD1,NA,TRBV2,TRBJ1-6,TGTGCCACATCCGGGGACAGGGGAAATTCACCCCTCCACTTT,CATSGDRGNSPLHF
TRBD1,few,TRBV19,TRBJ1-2,TGTGCCAGTAGTATATGGGGACAGGGGGCCGGCTACACCTTC,CASSIWGQGAGYTF
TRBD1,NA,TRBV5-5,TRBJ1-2,TGTGCCAGCAGCTTCTTCGACAGGGGAGTGGACTACACCTTC,CASSFFDRGVDYTF
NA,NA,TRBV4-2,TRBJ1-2,TGTGCCAGCAGCCAAACAGGGATGGTCCTCTATGGCTACACCTTC,CASSQTGMVLYGYTF
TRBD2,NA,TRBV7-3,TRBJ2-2,TGTGCCAGCAGCCCCGGGACTAGCGTCGCCACCGGGGAGCTGTTTTTT,CASSPGTSVATGELFF
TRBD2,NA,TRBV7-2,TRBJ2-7,TGTGCCAGCAGCCGTCGGACTAGCGGGGGGGCGAGTTACGAGCAGTACTTC,CASSRRTSGGASYEQYF
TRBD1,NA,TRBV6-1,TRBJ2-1,TGTGCCAGCAGTGATCAGGGACAGGCTTACAATGAGCAGTTCTTC,CASSDQGQAYNEQFF
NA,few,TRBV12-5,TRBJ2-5,TGTGCTAGTGGTTTGGGGGGCGGAGAGACCCAGTACTTC,CASGLGGGETQYF
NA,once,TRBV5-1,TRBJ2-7,TGCGCCAGCAGCTTGCCAGGGGCCTACGAGCAGTACTTC,CASSLPGAYEQYF
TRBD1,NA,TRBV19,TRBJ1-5,TGTGCCAGTAGAAAAGATTCCAGGACAGGGGGCGGGAGTTACAATCAGCCCCAGCATTTT,CASRKDSRTGGGSYNQPQHF
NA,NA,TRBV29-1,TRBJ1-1,TGCAGCGTTGAAGGCCGGGAGGCTGAAGCTTTCTTT,CSVEGREAEAFF
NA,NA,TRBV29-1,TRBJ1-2,TGCAGCGTTGAAGATCTAAACTATGGCTACACCTTC,CSVEDLNYGYTF
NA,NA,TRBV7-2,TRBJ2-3,TGTGCCAGCAGCAACCTAGGACGGGGGACAGATACGCAGTATTTT,CASSNLGRGTDTQYF
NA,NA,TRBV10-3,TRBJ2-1,TGTGCCATCAGGGATAGACAGGGACTGAAATACAATGAGCAGTTCTTC,CAIRDRQGLKYNEQFF
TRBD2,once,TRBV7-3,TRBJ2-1,TGTGCCAGCAGCTTAATAGCGGGAGGGCCGGGTGAGCAGTTCTTC,CASSLIAGGPGEQFF
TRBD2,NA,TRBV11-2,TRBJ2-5,TGTGCCAGCAGCTTGAGGGGACTAGCGGGGGCAGGGAGTTTTGAGACCCAGTACTTC,CASSLRGLAGAGSFETQYF
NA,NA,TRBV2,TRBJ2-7,TGTGCCAGCAGTGACTACGGGGTGTCCTACGAGCAGTACTTC,CASSDYGVSYEQYF
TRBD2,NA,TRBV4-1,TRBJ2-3,TGCGCCAGCAGGAGACTAGCGGGGGGCACAGATACGCAGTATTTT,CASRRLAGGTDTQYF
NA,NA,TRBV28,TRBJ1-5,TGTGCCAGCAGTGTAGGGGGTTCGGAGTTGCCCCAGCATTTT,CASSVGGSELPQHF
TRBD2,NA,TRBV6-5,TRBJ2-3,TGTGCCAGCAGTTCGGGCCTCGGGAGGGCAGATACGCAGTATTTT,CASSSGLGRADTQYF
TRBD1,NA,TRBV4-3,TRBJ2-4,TGCGCCAGCAGCCAAGCTACCCTCGGGACAGGGGAGGACATTCAGTACTTC,CASSQATLGTGEDIQYF
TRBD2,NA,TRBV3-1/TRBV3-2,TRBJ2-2,TGTGCCAGCGGACTAGCGACCGCGAACACCGGGGAGCTGTTTTTT,CASGLATANTGELFF
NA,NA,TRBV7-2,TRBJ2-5,TGTGCCAGCAGCTTCGTGGCGGGCAGGGGAGAGACCCAGTACTTC,CASSFVAGRGETQYF
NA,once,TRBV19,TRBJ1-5,TGTGCCAGTCAAATTCGACAGACTAATCAGCCCCAGCATTTT,CASQIRQTNQPQHF
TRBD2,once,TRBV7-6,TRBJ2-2,TGTGCCAGCAGCTTACGGCTAGCGGGAAACACCGGGGAGCTGTTTTTT,CASSLRLAGNTGELFF
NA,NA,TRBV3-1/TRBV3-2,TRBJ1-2,TGTGCCAGCAGCCAAGTTTTCTGGGGCACGAACTATGGCTACACCTTC,CASSQVFWGTNYGYTF
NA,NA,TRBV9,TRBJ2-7,TGTGCCAGCAGCGCGGGGAATGCCCATGAGCTGTACGAGCAGTACTTC,CASSAGNAHELYEQYF
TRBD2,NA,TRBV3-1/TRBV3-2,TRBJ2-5,TGTGCCAGCAGCCAAGAAGGGGGACTAGGGGGAGGGGAGACCCAGTACTTC,CASSQEGGLGGGETQYF
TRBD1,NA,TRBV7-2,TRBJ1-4,TGTGCCAGCAGCTCCAGGGGGGCAACTAATGAAAAACTGTTTTTT,CASSSRGATNEKLFF
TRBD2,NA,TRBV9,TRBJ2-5,TGTGCCAGCAGCGTAGCTACTAGCGGGGGAGAGACCCAGTACTTC,CASSVATSGGETQYF
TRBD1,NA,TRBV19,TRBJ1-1,TGTGCCAGTACCTTAACAGGGGGAATAATCCGGAGCACTGAAGCTTTCTTT,CASTLTGGIIRSTEAFF
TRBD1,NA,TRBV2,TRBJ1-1,TGTGCCAGCAGTGGACAGGGCGGGGACACTGAAGCTTTCTTT,CASSGQGGDTEAFF
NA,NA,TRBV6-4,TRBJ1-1,TGTGCCAGCAGTGCTTCTATTCAGGGGTTAAACACTGAAGCTTTCTTT,CASSASIQGLNTEAFF
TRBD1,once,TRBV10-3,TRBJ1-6,TGTGCCATCAATTCAGGGGGAAGAGATTCACCCCTCCACTTT,CAINSGGRDSPLHF
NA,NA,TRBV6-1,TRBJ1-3,TGTGCCAGCAGTGAAACAGGTACCTCTGGAAACACCATATATTTT,CASSETGTSGNTIYF
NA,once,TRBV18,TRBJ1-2,TGTGCCAGCTCACTGGACAGAAATAACTATGGCTACACCTTC,CASSLDRNNYGYTF
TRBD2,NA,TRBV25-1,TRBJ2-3,TGTGCCAGCAGTGAAGTCTCCCCTAGCGGGGGGCTCACAGATACGCAGTATTTT,CASSEVSPSGGLTDTQYF
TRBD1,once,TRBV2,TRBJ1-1,TGTGCCAGCAGTGAAGCGGGCGGGATACAGGGGGAAGCTTTCTTT,CASSEAGGIQGEAFF